The 21 T cell receptor beta chains given below trace back to one sample, sequenced in a study of blood T cell repertoires in COVID-19. Profiling relied on immunoSEQ multiplex PCR, and the TCRdb table lists in-frame clones only, not all of them. The sample lists about 210,000 clones; approximately 78% were seen once. Sequenced sample: peripheral blood. All receptors come from a woman aged 35 to 49 with acute or convalescent COVID-19.

The chain combines TRBV2 with TRBJ2-3; TRBD2 aligns across 13 bases. Germline V gives CDR1 SNHLY, CDR2 FYNNEI. V trimming: 7 bases; J trimming: 0 bases; junction bases outside the gene matches: 10. This CDR3 contains 18 residues. CDR3 bases: TGTGCCAGCATTCGAAGGACTAGCGGGGGCCCCAGCACAGATACGCAGTATTTT. Translating it yields CASIRRTSGGPSTDTQYF.

The genes are TRBV6-4 and TRBJ1-1; D uncertain. Looked up from germline, CDR1 is MRHNA and CDR2 is SNTAGT. This CDR3 comprises 11 residues. Trimming took off 0 bases at V and 8 bases at J, with 4 bases between the two ends. The CDR3 DNA reads as TGTGCCAGCAGTGACTCGAGAGAAGCTTTCTTT. Translating it yields CASSDSREAFF.

The DNA for the CDR3 is TGTGCCAGTAGTCCACGGACTAGCGGGCCCTACGAGCAGTACTTC. It specifies CASSPRTSGPYEQYF. This chain uses TRBV19 with TRBJ2-7; 11 bases agree with TRBD2. CDR1 is LNHDA and CDR2 is SQIVND in the germline V gene (reference sequence). The CDR3 has 15 residues. Trimming cost V 5 bases and J 2 bases; bases outside gene matches: 5.

This chain connects TRBV4-1 to TRBJ1-4; D not certain. The length of the CDR3 is 14 residues. V was cut by 4 bases and J by 5 bases, with 11 bases left in between. Germline V gene sequence: CDR1 MGHRA, CDR2 YSYEKL. The CDR3: CASSPVGPNEKLFF. The CDR3 region has the DNA TGCGCCAGCAGCCCGGTTGGTCCAAATGAAAAACTGTTTTTT.

This clone was detected only a few times. The J gene is TRBJ2-2, the V gene TRBV15; D is uncertain. Between the trimmed V and J ends, which lost 3 bases and 10 bases, there was a span of 15 bases. CDR1 and CDR2 from the germline V gene are LNHNV and YYDKDF (reference sequence). The CDR3 extends over 14 amino acids. The CDR3 DNA reads as TGTGCCACCAGCAGGGCCCGGGTCCAGACGGAGCTGTTTTTT. Its translation: CATSRARVQTELFF. Looking up the rest from reference TRBV15 and TRBJ2-2 gives the full variable domain: DAMVIQNPRYQVTQFGKPVTLSCSQTLNHNVMYWYQQKSSQAPKLLFHYYDKDFNNEADTPDNFQSRRPNTSFCFLDIRSPGLGDTAMYLCATSRARVQTELFFGEGSRLTVL.

The chain recombines TRBV19 with TRBJ2-1; possibly TRBD2 for D (6 bases). The CDR3 runs to 14 residues. CDR1 and CDR2 from the germline V gene are LNHDA and SQIVND (reference sequence). The ends were cut back, 1 base at V and 10 bases at J, with 14 bases in the middle. CDR3: CASSIGGEGVEQFF. The CDR3 DNA reads as TGTGCCAGTAGTATAGGGGGGGAAGGCGTAGAGCAGTTCTTC.

This chain uses TRBV25-1 with TRBJ2-3, with D possibly matching TRBD2 (5 bases). Germline CDR1 and CDR2: MGHDK and SYGVNS. Trimming removed 4 bases at V and 3 bases at J, with 8 bases between. This CDR3 spans 13 amino acids. This chain's CDR3 is CASSVRGTDTQYF. In nucleotides, the CDR3 is TGTGCCAGCAGTGTCCGAGGGACAGATACGCAGTATTTT.

This chain links TRBV9 with TRBJ2-2; perhaps TRBD1 as D (6 bases). The V end lost 1 base, the J end lost 4 bases, and 11 bases lay between the germline ends. This CDR3 spans 15 amino acids. Germline loops: CDR1 SGDLS, CDR2 YYNGEE. CDR3 sequence (DNA): TGTGCCAGCAGCGTAAGTCTAGGGGGCACCGGGGAGCTGTTTTTT. This sequence encodes CASSVSLGGTGELFF.

On this clone itself: Other DNA sequences in this specimen translate into the identical CDR3. V is TRBV3-1 (or the pseudogene TRBV3-2) and J is TRBJ2-7; no reliable D call. The CDR3 loop spans 13 amino acids. V was pared by 3 bases and J by 2 bases, with 8 bases between. CDR1 and CDR2 from the germline V gene are LGHDT and YNNKEL (reference sequence). CDR3 sequence reads: CASSQRSTYEQYF. CDR3 coding DNA: TGTGCCAGCAGCCAGAGATCTACCTACGAGCAGTACTTC.

This chain links TRBV27 with TRBJ1-4; TRBD1 is a possible D gene (5 bases). The V gene lost 5 bases and the J gene lost 8 bases, with 18 bases spanning the gap. Germline lookup yields CDR1 MNHEY and CDR2 SMNVEV (reference sequence). The CDR3 is 15 amino acids. The DNA of the CDR3 is TGTGCCAGCAGTCCAGCGCGGAGGGGAAGGGAAAAACTGTTTTTT. Protein sequence: CASSPARRGREKLFF.

The V and J genes are TRBV4-2 and TRBJ2-7; D perhaps matches TRBD2 (5 bases). The germline V and J ends were trimmed by 0 bases and 5 bases, with 11 bases remaining between them. This CDR3 comprises 14 residues. Per germline, CDR1 LGHNA and CDR2 YNFKEQ. Here the CDR3 reads CASSQDPASHEQYF. Written as DNA, the CDR3 is TGTGCCAGCAGCCAAGATCCCGCTAGCCACGAGCAGTACTTC.

The rearrangement links TRBV2 to TRBJ2-1; 10 nucleotides match TRBD2. The junction had 9 bases not matched to a gene; V was cut back by 6 bases and J by 7 bases. This CDR3 spans 15 amino acids. Looked up from germline, CDR1 is SNHLY and CDR2 is FYNNEI. CDR3 sequence: CASSPGSGGANEQFF. DNA of the CDR3: TGTGCCAGCAGCCCGGGAAGCGGGGGGGCTAATGAGCAGTTCTTC.

The chain combines TRBV2 with TRBJ1-2, with D maybe TRBD1 (6 bases). The CDR3 runs to 14 residues. The germline V and J ends were trimmed by 7 bases and 7 bases, with 19 bases remaining between them. Germline lookup yields CDR1 SNHLY and CDR2 FYNNEI. CDR3 sequence (DNA): TGTGCCAGCATATGGGCAAACAGGGCGGGTGGCTACACCTTC. This sequence encodes CASIWANRAGGYTF.

The chain employs TRBV13 and TRBJ1-4, with TRBD1 identical over 7 bases. Germline-derived CDR1 and CDR2 are PRHDT and FYEKMQ (reference sequence). The CDR3 length is 15 residues. V dropped 3 bases and J dropped 4; count of bases not matched to a gene: 5. The CDR3 nucleotides read TGTGCCAGCAGCTTTACAGGGGCGGGTAATGAAAAACTGTTTTTT. Its protein is CASSFTGAGNEKLFF.

Only one count was recorded for this clone. This sequence joins TRBV4-3 and TRBJ2-5; 7 bases are a match to TRBD1. J lost 2 bases, V lost 5 bases, and 5 bases had no gene match. The CDR3 extends over 14 amino acids. Germline V gene sequence: CDR1 LGHNA, CDR2 YSLEER. The CDR3 bases are TGCGCCAGCAGCGCCAGGGGGAAACAAGAGACCCAGTACTTC. Translating gives CASSARGKQETQYF.

This clone was detected only a few times. The V gene is TRBV7-2, the J gene TRBJ2-5; TRBD1 might be the D (5 bases). Germline V gives CDR1 SGHTA, CDR2 FQGNSA. This CDR3 is 14 amino acids long. The V end was cut by 1 base, the J end by 2 bases, with 8 bases between. The CDR3 reads CASSLGGGQETQYF. The CDR3 DNA is TGTGCCAGCAGCTTAGGGGGCGGACAAGAGACCCAGTACTTC.

V usage is TRBV6-5 and J usage is TRBJ1-1; D may be TRBD1 (6 bases). This CDR3 has 16 residues. Per the germline V gene, CDR1 is MNHEY and CDR2 is SVGAGI. With 2 bases removed from V and 2 bases from J, the gap between germline ends came to 15 bases. The CDR3 loop is CASSYGGAVKNTEAFF. CDR3 in DNA: TGTGCCAGCAGTTACGGGGGGGCGGTGAAAAACACTGAAGCTTTCTTT.

V and J are TRBV25-1 and TRBJ1-2, with 9 bases fitting TRBD1. V was pared by 1 base and J by 3 bases, with 12 bases of the junction left unmatched. The V gene's germline CDR1 is MGHDK and CDR2 SYGVNS. This CDR3 region has 18 residues. The CDR3, as DNA: TGTGCCAGCAGTGAATGGGGAGGACAGGGGATTTGGGACTATGGCTACACCTTC. It encodes CASSEWGGQGIWDYGYTF.

This clone was picked up a small number of times. The CDR3 region is CASSDSPPLGPLNSYEQYF. CDR3 coding DNA: TGTGCCAGCAGCGATTCCCCTCCACTAGGGCCCTTGAACTCCTACGAGCAGTACTTC. This chain joins TRBV9 and TRBJ2-7; TRBD2 might be the D (5 bases). Per germline, CDR1 SGDLS and CDR2 YYNGEE. Trimming shortened V by 3 bases and J by 0 bases, and 25 bases separated the two germline ends. The CDR3 is made up of 19 amino acids.

This clone was detected only once. This chain connects TRBV5-1 to TRBJ2-7; 7 bases align to TRBD1. J gave up 2 bases and V 1 base, and 3 bases lay outside the gene matches. CDR1 and CDR2 (germline): SGHRS, YFSETQ. The CDR3 extends over 14 amino acids. The DNA for the CDR3 is TGCGCCAGCAGCTTGATGGGGACAGCCTACGAGCAGTACTTC. It specifies CASSLMGTAYEQYF.

This chain connects TRBV3-1 (or the pseudogene TRBV3-2) to TRBJ1-4, with a weak D call TRBD1 (6 bases). Per germline, CDR1 LGHDT and CDR2 YNNKEL (reference sequence). The CDR3 has 15 amino acids. Deletions cut 2 bases from V and 8 bases from J, with 15 bases between. Here the CDR3 DNA reads TGTGCCAGCAGCCAAAAAGCAGGGGCGACGGAAAAACTGTTTTTT. Its protein is CASSQKAGATEKLFF.